The 20 T cell receptor beta chains in this list originate from one sample, sequenced in a study of T cell responses to AZD1222 COVID-19 vaccine. This table comes from immunoSEQ multiplex PCR, and its TCRdb copy is limited to in-frame clones, with some not included. Here the sample spans about 96,000 clones, around 90% being singletons. Sequenced material: peripheral blood, taken on day 0 of AZD1222 vaccination. All receptors derive from an adult in good health.

V usage is TRBV12-3 or TRBV12-4 and J usage is TRBJ1-1; D call uncertain. V was cut by 0 bases and J by 7 bases, with 6 bases left in between. The CDR3 contains 12 residues. The CDR3 DNA is TGTGCCAGCAGTTTAGCCGGGGTTGAAGCTTTCTTT. Translating it yields CASSLAGVEAFF.

This sequence joins TRBV4-1 and TRBJ2-2; possibly TRBD1 for D (5 bases). V was trimmed by 0 bases and J by 5 bases, leaving 16 bases between them. The germline CDR1 and CDR2 sequences are MGHRA and YSYEKL. The CDR3 is 17 residues long. In nucleotides, the CDR3 is TGCGCCAGCAGCCAAGATCAGAGACAGTCGATGACCGGGGAGCTGTTTTTT. Translating gives CASSQDQRQSMTGELFF.

The chain joins TRBV27 to TRBJ1-1, with TRBD1 matching over 7 bases. The CDR3 runs 16 residues. Looked up from germline, CDR1 is MNHEY and CDR2 is SMNVEV (reference sequence). V dropped 5 bases and J dropped 2; count of bases not matched to a gene: 11. The CDR3 protein is CASSRRQGTTNTEAFF. DNA for the CDR3: TGTGCCAGCAGTCGCCGACAGGGAACTACCAACACTGAAGCTTTCTTT.

There are a few counts of this clone. V is TRBV30 and J is TRBJ1-1, with 8 nucleotides matching TRBD1. This CDR3 is 11 amino acids long. Germline V lookup: CDR1 GTSNPN, CDR2 SVGIG (reference sequence). V lost 8 bases and J lost 11; bases outside the gene matches: 10. The CDR3 nucleotides are TGTGCCGTTAATCAGGGGGCTGGGGCTTTCTTT. Its translation: CAVNQGAGAFF.

The chain carries TRBV6-6 and TRBJ1-1; 7 nucleotides align to TRBD1. J was trimmed by 1 base and V by 6 bases; bases with no gene match: 5. The length of the CDR3 is 14 residues. Germline V gives CDR1 MNHNY, CDR2 SVGAGI (reference sequence). In DNA form, the CDR3 reads TGTGCCAGCAGCCCCGCAGGGGGGAACACTGAAGCTTTCTTT. Its translation is CASSPAGGNTEAFF.

The chain joins TRBV11-3 to TRBJ2-7; TRBD2 aligns across 7 bases. The CDR3 has 13 residues. J was trimmed by 4 bases and V by 5 bases; bases with no gene match: 5. Germline values: CDR1 SGHNT, CDR2 YENEEA. The CDR3 here is CASSPGGWYEQYF. CDR3 coding DNA: TGTGCCAGCAGCCCGGGGGGTTGGTACGAGCAGTACTTC.

This rearrangement joins TRBV3-1 (or the pseudogene TRBV3-2) to TRBJ2-1, with 8 bases fitting TRBD2. The CDR3 has 16 amino acids. Germline V lookup: CDR1 LGHDT, CDR2 YNNKEL (reference sequence). The ends lost 0 bases at V and 5 bases at J; junction bases unmatched: 6. In nucleotides, the CDR3 is TGTGCCAGCAGCCAAGAAAACGGGAGGGCCGACAATGAGCAGTTCTTC. This sequence encodes CASSQENGRADNEQFF.

V gene TRBV9 combines with J gene TRBJ2-4; 12 bases are a match to TRBD2. CDR1 and CDR2 (germline): SGDLS, YYNGEE. CDR3 length: 16 amino acids. The J segment lost 0 bases and the V segment lost 3 bases, leaving 1 base of the junction unmatched. The CDR3 region has the DNA TGTGCCAGCAGCGCGACTAGCGGGGGAGCCAAAAACATTCAGTACTTC. Its translation: CASSATSGGAKNIQYF. Filled out from reference TRBV9 and TRBJ2-4, the complete variable domain reads DSGVTQTPKHLITATGQRVTLRCSPRSGDLSVYWYQQSLDQGLQFLIQYYNGEERAKGNILERFSAQQFPDLHSELNLSSLELGDSALYFCASSATSGGAKNIQYFGAGTRLSVL.

V usage is TRBV7-9 and J usage is TRBJ1-1; weak D call: TRBD1 (6 bases). The CDR3 contains 15 residues. Germline lookup yields CDR1 SEHNR and CDR2 FQNEAQ (reference sequence). The germline V and J ends were trimmed by 5 bases and 1 base, with 14 bases remaining between them. The CDR3 loop is CASSPPGGSNTEAFF. The CDR3 DNA is TGTGCCAGCAGCCCTCCGGGGGGCTCGAACACTGAAGCTTTCTTT.

This clone was counted once. V and J are TRBV24-1 and TRBJ2-7; no firm D call. Trimming removed 4 bases at V and 4 bases at J, with 13 bases between. The length of the CDR3 is 14 residues. Germline V gives CDR1 KGHDR, CDR2 SFDVKD. CDR3 loop: CATSESSARYEQYF. DNA for the CDR3: TGTGCCACCAGTGAGTCCAGTGCTCGTTACGAGCAGTACTTC.

V gene TRBV7-2 combines with J gene TRBJ2-1; unclear D gene. V was clipped by 5 bases and J by 11 bases, with 10 bases between them. This CDR3 has 11 residues. The V gene's germline CDR1 is SGHTA and CDR2 FQGNSA. This CDR3 is CASSPEEQQFF. The CDR3 bases are TGTGCCAGCAGCCCAGAGGAGCAGCAGTTCTTC.

The V gene is TRBV5-5, the J gene TRBJ2-1; either TRBD1 or TRBD2 may supply D (5 bases each). The CDR3 is made up of 15 amino acids. The V gene lost 4 bases and the J gene lost 0 bases, with 11 bases spanning the gap. Germline V gene lookup returns CDR1 SGHKS and CDR2 YYEKEE (reference sequence). The CDR3 region is CASSPGTLSYNEQFF. CDR3 bases: TGTGCCAGCAGCCCTGGGACCCTCTCCTACAATGAGCAGTTCTTC.

The rearrangement links TRBV9 to TRBJ2-7, with D unresolved. The ends were cut back, 5 bases at V and 3 bases at J, with 3 bases in the middle. Germline loops: CDR1 SGDLS, CDR2 YYNGEE. The CDR3 has 10 residues. Written as DNA, the CDR3 is TGTGCCAGCAGATTCTACGAGCAGTACTTC. It encodes CASRFYEQYF.

V and J are TRBV19 and TRBJ2-7; 14 positions agree with TRBD2. Germline CDR1 is LNHDA and CDR2 is SQIVND (reference sequence). The length of the CDR3 is 15 residues. After removal of 7 bases from V and 3 bases from J, the junction contained 5 bases not matched to a gene. CDR3 nucleotides: TGTGCCAGTACCTATGGGACTAGCGGGAGCTACGAGCAGTACTTC. It specifies CASTYGTSGSYEQYF.

The chain recombines TRBV9 with TRBJ2-3; 10 nucleotides align to TRBD1. Germline V CDR1 and CDR2: SGDLS, YYNGEE. The CDR3 has 15 amino acids. V dropped 5 bases and J dropped 5; count of bases not matched to a gene: 8. The CDR3 region has the DNA TGTGCCAGCAGAGAGGACAGGGGGAAGGGAGATACGCAGTATTTT. The encoded protein is CASREDRGKGDTQYF.

The CDR3: CASSLQSVSPTDTQYF. As DNA, the CDR3 is TGTGCCAGCAGCCTCCAGAGCGTGTCCCCCACAGATACGCAGTATTTT. The chain links TRBV7-6 to TRBJ2-3; the D is unclear. This CDR3 comprises 16 residues. Trimming left V 5 bases short and J 2 bases short, with 17 bases between. From germline, CDR1 is SGHVS and CDR2 FNYEAQ. Full variable domain (outside the CDR3, taken from reference TRBV7-6 and TRBJ2-3): GAGVSQSPRYKVTKRGQDVALRCDPISGHVSLYWYRQALGQGPEFLTYFNYEAQQDKSGLPNDRFSAERPEGSISTLTIQRTEQRDSAMYRCASSLQSVSPTDTQYFGPGTRLTVL.

The rearrangement joins TRBV28 to TRBJ2-3; 10 positions match TRBD1. CDR1 is MDHEN, CDR2 SYDVKM, per germline. The V gene end was trimmed by 4 bases and the J gene end by 2 bases; junction bases not matched to a gene: 6. The CDR3 has 16 amino acids. DNA of the CDR3: TGTGCCAGCAGTTGGAGGACAGGGGGTCTCACAGATACGCAGTATTTT. Residues: CASSWRTGGLTDTQYF.

The chain recombines TRBV7-3 with TRBJ2-1, with D perhaps matching TRBD1 (6 bases). This CDR3 has 16 residues. The V gene's germline CDR1 is SGHTA and CDR2 FQGTGA. Trimming removed 2 bases at V and 3 bases at J, with 14 bases between. Here the CDR3 reads CASSLEGGVVYNEQFF. DNA for the CDR3: TGTGCCAGCAGCTTAGAAGGGGGAGTTGTCTACAATGAGCAGTTCTTC.

The V and J genes are TRBV4-3 and TRBJ2-7, with 7 bases aligning to TRBD1. Germline values: CDR1 LGHNA, CDR2 YSLEER. This CDR3 is 15 amino acids long. With 3 bases clipped from V and 3 bases from J, the junction kept 8 bases outside the gene matches. The CDR3 DNA sequence: TGCGCCAGCAGCCAGAGGGACAGTGGGATCTACGAGCAGTACTTC. This gives the protein CASSQRDSGIYEQYF.

The rearrangement uses TRBV11-2 and TRBJ2-7, with 7 nucleotides matching TRBD1. The germline V gene encodes CDR1 SGHAT and CDR2 FQNNGV. Unmatched junction bases numbered 9, after V lost 4 bases and J lost 6 bases. The CDR3 length is 14 residues. As DNA, the CDR3 is TGTGCCAGCAGCTCCCGGACAGGCGCCCTCGAGCAGTACTTC. Its translation is CASSSRTGALEQYF.